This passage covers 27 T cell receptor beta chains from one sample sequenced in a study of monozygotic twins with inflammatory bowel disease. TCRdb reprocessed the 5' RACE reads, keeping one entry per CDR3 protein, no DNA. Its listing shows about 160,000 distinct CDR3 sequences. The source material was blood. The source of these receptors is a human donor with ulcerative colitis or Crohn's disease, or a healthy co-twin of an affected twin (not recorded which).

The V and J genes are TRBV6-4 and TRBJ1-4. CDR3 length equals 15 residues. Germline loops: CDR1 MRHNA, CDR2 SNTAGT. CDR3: CASSDTIGRNEKLFF.

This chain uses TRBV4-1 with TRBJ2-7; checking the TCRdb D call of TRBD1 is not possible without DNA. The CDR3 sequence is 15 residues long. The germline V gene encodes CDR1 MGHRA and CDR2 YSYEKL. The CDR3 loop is CASSQTGQPSYEQYF.

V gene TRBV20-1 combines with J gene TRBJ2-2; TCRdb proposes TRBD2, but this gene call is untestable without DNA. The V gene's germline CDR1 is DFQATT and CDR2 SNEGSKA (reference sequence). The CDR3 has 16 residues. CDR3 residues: CSADAQGLANTGELFF.

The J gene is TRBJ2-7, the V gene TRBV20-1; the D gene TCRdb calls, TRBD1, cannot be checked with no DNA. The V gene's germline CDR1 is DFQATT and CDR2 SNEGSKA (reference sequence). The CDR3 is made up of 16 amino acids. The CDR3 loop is CSARDPGQGRFDEQYF.

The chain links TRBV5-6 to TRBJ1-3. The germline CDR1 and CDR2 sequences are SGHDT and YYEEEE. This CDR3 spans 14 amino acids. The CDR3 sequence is CASSLLSSGNTIYF.

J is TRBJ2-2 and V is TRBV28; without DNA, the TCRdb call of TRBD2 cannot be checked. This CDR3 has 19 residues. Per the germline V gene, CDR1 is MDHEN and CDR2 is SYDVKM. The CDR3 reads CASSSPGGLAGANTGELFF.

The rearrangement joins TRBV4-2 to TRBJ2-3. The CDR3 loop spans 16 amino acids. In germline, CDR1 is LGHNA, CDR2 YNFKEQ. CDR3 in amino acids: CASSQELGGWTDTQYF.

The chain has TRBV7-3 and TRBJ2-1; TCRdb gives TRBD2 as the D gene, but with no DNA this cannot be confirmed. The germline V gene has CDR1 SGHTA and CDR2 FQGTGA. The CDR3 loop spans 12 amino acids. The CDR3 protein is CASSPREGEQFF.

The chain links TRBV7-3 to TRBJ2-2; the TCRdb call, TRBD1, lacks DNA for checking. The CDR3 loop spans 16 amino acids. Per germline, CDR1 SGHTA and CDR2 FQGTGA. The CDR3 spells CASSTPKGRYTGELFF.

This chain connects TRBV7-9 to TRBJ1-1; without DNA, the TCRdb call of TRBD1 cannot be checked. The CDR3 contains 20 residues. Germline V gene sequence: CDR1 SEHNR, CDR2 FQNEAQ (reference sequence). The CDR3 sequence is CASSPHPRDRGPKGNTEAFF. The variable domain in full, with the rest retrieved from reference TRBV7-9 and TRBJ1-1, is DTGVSQNPRHKITKRGQNVTFRCDPISEHNRLYWYRQTLGQGPEFLTYFQNEAQLEKSRLLSDRFSAERPKGSFSTLEIQRTEQGDSAMYLCASSPHPRDRGPKGNTEAFFGQGTRLTVV.

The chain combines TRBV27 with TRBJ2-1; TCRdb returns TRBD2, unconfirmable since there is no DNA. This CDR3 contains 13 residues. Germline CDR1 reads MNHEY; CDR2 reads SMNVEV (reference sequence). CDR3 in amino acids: CASSLGRAAEQFF.

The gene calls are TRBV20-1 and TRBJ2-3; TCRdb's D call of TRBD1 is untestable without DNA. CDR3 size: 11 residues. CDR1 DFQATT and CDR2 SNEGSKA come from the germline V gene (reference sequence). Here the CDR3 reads CSAPMGALQYF.

CDR3 residues: CDSSLDLTGGTQYF. The chain recombines TRBV7-2 with TRBJ2-3. The CDR3 spans 14 residues. Germline CDR1 and CDR2: SGHTA and FQGNSA.

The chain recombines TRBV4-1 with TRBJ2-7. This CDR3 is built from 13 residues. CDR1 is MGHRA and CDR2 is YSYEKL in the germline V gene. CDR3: CASSRGLNYEQYF.

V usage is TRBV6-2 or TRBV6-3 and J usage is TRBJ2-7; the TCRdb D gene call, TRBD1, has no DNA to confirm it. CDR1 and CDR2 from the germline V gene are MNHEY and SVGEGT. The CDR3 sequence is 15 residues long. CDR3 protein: CASSYSSGNRYEQYF.

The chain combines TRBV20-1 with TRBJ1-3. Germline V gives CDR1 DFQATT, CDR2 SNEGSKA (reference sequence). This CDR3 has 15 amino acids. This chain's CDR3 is CSARDGRDSGNTIYF.

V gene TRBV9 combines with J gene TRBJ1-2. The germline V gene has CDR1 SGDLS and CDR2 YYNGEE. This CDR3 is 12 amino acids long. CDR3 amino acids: CASSANNYGYTF.

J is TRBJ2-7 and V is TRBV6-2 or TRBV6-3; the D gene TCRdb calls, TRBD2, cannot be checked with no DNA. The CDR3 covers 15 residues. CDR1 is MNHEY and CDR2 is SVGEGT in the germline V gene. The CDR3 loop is CASSYAGTSPYEQYF.

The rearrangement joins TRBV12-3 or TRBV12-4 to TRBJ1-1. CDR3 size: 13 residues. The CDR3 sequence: CASSSIGTAKAFF.

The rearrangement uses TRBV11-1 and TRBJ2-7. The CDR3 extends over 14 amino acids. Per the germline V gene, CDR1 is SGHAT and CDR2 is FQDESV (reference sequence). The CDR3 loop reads CASSFRRAPSEQYF.

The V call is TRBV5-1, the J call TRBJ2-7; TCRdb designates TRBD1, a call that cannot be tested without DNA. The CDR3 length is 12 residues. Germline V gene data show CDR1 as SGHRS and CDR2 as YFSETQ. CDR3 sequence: CASSPPDYEQYF.

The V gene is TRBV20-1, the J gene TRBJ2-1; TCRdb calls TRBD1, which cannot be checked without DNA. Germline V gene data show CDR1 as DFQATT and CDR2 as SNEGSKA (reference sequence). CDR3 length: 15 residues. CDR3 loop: CSSLDIGEPRNEQFF.

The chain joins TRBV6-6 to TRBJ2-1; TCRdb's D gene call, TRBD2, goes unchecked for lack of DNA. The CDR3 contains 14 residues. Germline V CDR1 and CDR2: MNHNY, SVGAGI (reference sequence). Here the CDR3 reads CASSYRAPYNEQFF.

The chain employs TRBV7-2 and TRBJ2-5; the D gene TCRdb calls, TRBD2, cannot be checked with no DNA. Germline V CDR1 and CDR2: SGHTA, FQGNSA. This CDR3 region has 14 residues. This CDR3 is CASSLTSGDKTQYF.

The CDR3 sequence: CASTRSGTGDGYTF. The V call is TRBV6-2 or TRBV6-3, the J call TRBJ1-2; the TCRdb call, TRBD1, lacks DNA for checking. In germline, CDR1 is MNHEY, CDR2 SVGEGT. The length of the CDR3 is 14 residues.

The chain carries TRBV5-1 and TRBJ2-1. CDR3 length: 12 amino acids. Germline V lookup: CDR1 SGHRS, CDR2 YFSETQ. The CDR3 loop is CASSLDWGEQFF.

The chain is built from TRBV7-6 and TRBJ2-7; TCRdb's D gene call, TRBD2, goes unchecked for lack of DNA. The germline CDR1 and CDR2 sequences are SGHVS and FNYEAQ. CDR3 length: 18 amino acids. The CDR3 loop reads CASSLAGLAGGFSYEQYF.